This is a list of T cell receptor beta chains from one sample in a study of blood T cell repertoires in COVID-19. Repertoires were generated with immunoSEQ multiplex PCR, while TCRdb's copy carries only in-frame clones and drops some. The sample consists of approximately 460,000 clones, 89% of them appearing once. The sequenced sample consisted of peripheral blood. The receptors stem from a man younger than 30 with COVID-19, enrolled during active disease. Each CDR3 is given with its conserved first and last residue. Fields, in order: D gene, clone size, V gene, J gene, CDR3 DNA, CDR3 protein. The D gene is left open where the match is weak. Some rows mark clone size as missing; the rest say once, few, many or name a class of expanded clone.

>TRBD1|NA|TRBV4-1|TRBJ2-7
TGCGCCAGCAGCCAAGGACGGGACAGCTACGAGCAGTACTTC
CASSQGRDSYEQYF
>TRBD1|NA|TRBV5-1|TRBJ1-1
TGCGCCAGCAGCACCCAGGGGGTGAACACTGAAACTTTCTTT
CASSTQGVNTETFF
>NA|NA|TRBV3-1/TRBV3-2|TRBJ1-5
TGTGCCAGCAGCCAAGGGCGGGATAGCAATCAGCCCCAGCATTTT
CASSQGRDSNQPQHF
>TRBD1|NA|TRBV5-1|TRBJ2-5
TGCGCCAGCAGCTTGGACAGGGGGTCTGGTGAGACCCAGTACTTC
CASSLDRGSGETQYF
>TRBD1|NA|TRBV7-3|TRBJ1-1
TGTGCCAGCAGCTCCCAGGGGGCTTACACTGAAGCTTTCTTT
CASSSQGAYTEAFF
>NA|NA|TRBV7-8|TRBJ2-7
TGTGCCAGCAGCTTATGGAGCTCCTACGAGCAGTACTTC
CASSLWSSYEQYF
>TRBD1|NA|TRBV25-1|TRBJ2-5
TGTGCCAGCAGGGGACAGCTGCAAGAGACCCAGTACTTC
CASRGQLQETQYF
>TRBD1|NA|TRBV6-1|TRBJ2-7
TGTGCCAGCAGTGAAGCCCTTGTGGCAGGGGGATCCTCCGAGCAGTACTTC
CASSEALVAGGSSEQYF
>TRBD2|once|TRBV19|TRBJ2-1
TGTGCCAGTAGCACTAGCGGGGGCAATGAGCAGTTCTTC
CASSTSGGNEQFF
>TRBD2|NA|TRBV9|TRBJ2-2
TGTGCCAGCAGCGCCACTAGCGGGGGGAACACCGGGGAGCTGTTTTTT
CASSATSGGNTGELFF
>TRBD1|NA|TRBV10-3|TRBJ1-6
TGTGCCATCAGTGAGTCGTGGACAGGGCCCTATAATTCACCCCTCCACTTT
CAISESWTGPYNSPLHF
>TRBD1|NA|TRBV2|TRBJ2-3
TGTGCCAGCAACCCCACAGGGGGCTCGAGACCAGATACGCAGTATTTT
CASNPTGGSRPDTQYF
>NA|once|TRBV3-1/TRBV3-2|TRBJ2-5
TGTGCCAGCAGCCAAGTACCAGGGGAACGTCAAGAGACCCAGTACTTC
CASSQVPGERQETQYF
>TRBD1|NA|TRBV29-1|TRBJ1-1
TGCAGCGCAAAACACAGGGGGGGGAATTCAGCTTTCTTT
CSAKHRGGNSAFF
>TRBD1|NA|TRBV19|TRBJ2-7
TGTGCCAGTAGTATAGGGACAGGCTTCAACGAGCAGTACTTC
CASSIGTGFNEQYF
>TRBD1|NA|TRBV6-1|TRBJ1-2
TGTGCCAGCAGTGAAGCGACAGGGCCGAACTATGGCTACACCTTC
CASSEATGPNYGYTF
>TRBD1|once|TRBV11-3|TRBJ2-1
TGTGCCAGCAGCCCACTGACAGGGGACAATGAGCAGTTCTTC
CASSPLTGDNEQFF
>NA|once|TRBV10-3|TRBJ1-1
TGTGCCATCAGGGAACAGGGCGGGAACACTGAAGCTTTCTTT
CAIREQGGNTEAFF
>TRBD1|NA|TRBV5-1|TRBJ2-7
TGCGCCAGCAGCTTGGGAGGTGGGACAGGGTATGGGGAGCAGTACTTC
CASSLGGGTGYGEQYF
>TRBD1|NA|TRBV7-2|TRBJ2-1
TGTGCCAGCCGGAGACAGGGGCCGATAAACAATGAGCAGTTCTTC
CASRRQGPINNEQFF
>TRBD2|NA|TRBV5-8|TRBJ2-1
TGTGCCAGCAAACTCCCTCGGACTAGCGGCTACAATGAGCAGTTCTTC
CASKLPRTSGYNEQFF
>TRBD2|NA|TRBV27|TRBJ2-5
TGTGCCAGCAGTAGCGGGAGGGCGCCTACTCAAGAGACCCAGTACTTC
CASSSGRAPTQETQYF
>NA|NA|TRBV15|TRBJ1-6
TGTGCCACCAGCAGGAACCCGGGGGAAAGCAATTCACCCCTCCACTTT
CATSRNPGESNSPLHF
>TRBD1|NA|TRBV6-4|TRBJ2-3
TGTGCCAGCAGTGACTCTGGAACAGGGGGCTCAACAGATACGCAGTATTTT
CASSDSGTGGSTDTQYF
>NA|NA|TRBV28|TRBJ2-7
TGTGCCAGCAGTTTTCGGGGGAGGATTACCTACGAGCAGTACTTC
CASSFRGRITYEQYF
>NA|once|TRBV11-2|TRBJ1-1
TGTGCCAGCAGCTTAGATCACGCCTCGGTTGAAGCTTTCTTT
CASSLDHASVEAFF
>TRBD1|many|TRBV2|TRBJ1-4
TGTGCCAGCAGTGAAACAGGGGGCCGTTATGAAAAACTGTTTTTT
CASSETGGRYEKLFF
>NA|NA|TRBV15|TRBJ2-3
TGTGCCACCAGCATCGCAGATACGCAGTATTTT
CATSIADTQYF
>TRBD1|once|TRBV2|TRBJ2-5
TGTGCCAGCAGGAGACAGGGGGCGAGGGGAGAGACCCAGTACTTC
CASRRQGARGETQYF
>NA|NA|TRBV2|TRBJ2-7
TGTGCCAGCAGTTTGTCAGGAACCACCTACGAGCAGTACTTC
CASSLSGTTYEQYF
>TRBD1|once|TRBV7-9|TRBJ2-7
TGTGCCAGCAGCTCGAGATCTACAGGGGGCCAAGACGAGCAGTACTTC
CASSSRSTGGQDEQYF
>NA|NA|TRBV24-1|TRBJ2-7
TGTGCCACCAGTGATTTTAGGACTACCTACGAGCAGTACTTC
CATSDFRTTYEQYF
>NA|once|TRBV11-2|TRBJ2-3
TGTGCCAGCAGCTTAGCAGGGCCTGGAGATACGCAGTATTTT
CASSLAGPGDTQYF
>NA|NA|TRBV5-6|TRBJ2-7
TGTGCCAGCAGCTTGGGAGTTGTTGGGGGGTCCTACGAGCAGTACTTC
CASSLGVVGGSYEQYF